These 16 T cell receptor beta chains were all obtained from the same sample, sequenced in a study of shared T cell receptors in the human thymus. Sequenced by immunoSEQ multiplex PCR; TCRdb stores in-frame clones only, minus some. Among about 660,000 clones listed, roughly 90% were seen once. The same data also went into a second study, on human thymus T cells.

Sequencing was carried out using thymocytes. The receptor source for this set is a boy younger than two with a congenital heart defect.

The V call is TRBV28, the J call TRBJ2-7; tentative D call: TRBD1 (5 bases). Per the germline V gene, CDR1 is MDHEN and CDR2 is SYDVKM. The CDR3 has 13 residues. V was clipped by 7 bases and J by 2 bases, with 12 bases between them. The CDR3 region has the DNA TGTGCCAGCACCCTTAGGGGCCCCTACGAGCAGTACTTC. Its protein is CASTLRGPYEQYF.

J is TRBJ2-7 and V is TRBV19; 7 nucleotides agree with TRBD2. This CDR3 spans 18 amino acids. Germline CDR1 reads LNHDA; CDR2 reads SQIVND (reference sequence). V gave up 1 base and J gave up 4 bases; unmatched junction bases: 16. The CDR3 loop is CASSIGPGGTRGEYEQYF. Written as DNA, the CDR3 is TGTGCCAGTAGTATAGGGCCCGGGGGGACCCGGGGGGAGTACGAGCAGTACTTC.

This chain links TRBV6-1 with TRBJ2-1; tentatively, D is TRBD2 (5 bases). The V end lost 7 bases, the J end lost 8 bases, and 9 bases lay between the germline ends. Germline V lookup: CDR1 MNHNS, CDR2 SASEGT. The CDR3 runs 11 residues. CDR3 sequence (DNA): TGTGCCAGCACCCTCGGGGATGAGCAGTTCTTC. Translating it yields CASTLGDEQFF.

The chain carries TRBV7-2 and TRBJ2-1, with D tentatively TRBD2 (5 bases). This CDR3 has 14 amino acids. CDR1 is SGHTA and CDR2 is FQGNSA in the germline V gene. The V end was cut by 2 bases, the J end by 7 bases, with 12 bases between. The CDR3 region has the DNA TGTGCCAGCAGCTTATTGGGGAGTCGGAATGAGCAGTTCTTC. This gives the protein CASSLLGSRNEQFF.

The chain joins TRBV7-2 to TRBJ2-1; D gene uncertain. Deletions cut 5 bases from V and 8 bases from J, with 13 bases between. Germline V gene sequence: CDR1 SGHTA, CDR2 FQGNSA. The CDR3 totals 13 residues. The CDR3 bases are TGTGCCAGCAGCCTCCAGATCGCCGATGAGCAGTTCTTC. This translates into CASSLQIADEQFF.

This clone has only a few counts. The chain uses TRBV9 and TRBJ2-3; 9 positions match TRBD2. Germline V CDR1 and CDR2: SGDLS, YYNGEE. The V and J ends lost 3 bases and 2 bases, in that order; junction bases with no gene match: 10. CDR3 length: 17 residues. The CDR3 nucleotides are TGTGCCAGCAGCGCGGGAGCTAGCGGGGCTATCACAGATACGCAGTATTTT. This codes for CASSAGASGAITDTQYF. Full variable domain (remainder filled in from reference TRBV9 and TRBJ2-3): DSGVTQTPKHLITATGQRVTLRCSPRSGDLSVYWYQQSLDQGLQFLIQYYNGEERAKGNILERFSAQQFPDLHSELNLSSLELGDSALYFCASSAGASGAITDTQYFGPGTRLTVL.

The rearrangement links TRBV14 to TRBJ1-4; D may be TRBD1 (5 bases). V gave up 6 bases and J gave up 4 bases, with 9 bases separating them. The CDR3 extends over 13 amino acids. Per the germline V gene, CDR1 is SGHDN and CDR2 is FVKESK. The CDR3 region has the DNA TGTGCCAGCAGGGGGCAGGATAATGAAAAACTGTTTTTT. Translated, it gives CASRGQDNEKLFF.

V gene TRBV4-3 combines with J gene TRBJ1-5; D call uncertain. The CDR3 is 16 residues long. Germline lookup yields CDR1 LGHNA and CDR2 YSLEER. V lost 0 bases and J lost 5, with 14 bases in between. Written as DNA, the CDR3 is TGCGCCAGCAGCCAAGATCTCCAGGCAATAGATCAGCCCCAGCATTTT. It translates to CASSQDLQAIDQPQHF.

V gene TRBV5-1 combines with J gene TRBJ1-1; possible D gene TRBD1, 6 bases. V lost 6 bases and J lost 0, with 9 bases in between. Per the germline V gene, CDR1 is SGHRS and CDR2 is YFSETQ. This CDR3 spans 13 amino acids. The CDR3 region has the DNA TGCGCCAGCAAAGGACAGCTGAACACTGAAGCTTTCTTT. It encodes CASKGQLNTEAFF.

J is TRBJ2-5 and V is TRBV9; maybe TRBD2 (7 bases). The CDR3 totals 16 residues. Looked up from germline, CDR1 is SGDLS and CDR2 is YYNGEE. Trimming took 4 bases from V and 2 from J, leaving 18 bases between them. CDR3 loop: CASSRGGGGAQETQYF. CDR3 nucleotides: TGTGCCAGCAGCCGAGGGGGGGGAGGGGCGCAAGAGACCCAGTACTTC. Drawing the rest from reference TRBV9 and TRBJ2-5, the complete variable domain is DSGVTQTPKHLITATGQRVTLRCSPRSGDLSVYWYQQSLDQGLQFLIQYYNGEERAKGNILERFSAQQFPDLHSELNLSSLELGDSALYFCASSRGGGGAQETQYFGPGTRLLVL.

The V gene is TRBV27, the J gene TRBJ2-7; D is perhaps TRBD2 (5 bases). This CDR3 has 11 amino acids. V gave up 10 bases and J gave up 3 bases, with 10 bases separating them. Germline V gene data show CDR1 as MNHEY and CDR2 as SMNVEV (reference sequence). The CDR3 here is CATQTNYEQYF. The DNA for the CDR3 is TGTGCCACCCAGACTAACTACGAGCAGTACTTC.

The J gene is TRBJ2-7, the V gene TRBV27; 13 nucleotides match TRBD2. V lost 5 bases, J lost 6 bases, and 10 bases stayed unmatched. This CDR3 region has 16 residues. The germline gives CDR1 MNHEY, CDR2 SMNVEV (reference sequence). The CDR3 DNA reads as TGTGCCAGCAGTGGACTAGCGGGAGTGGTCGGGGGCGAGCAGTACTTC. Amino acid sequence: CASSGLAGVVGGEQYF.

V and J are TRBV28 and TRBJ2-5; 8 nucleotides align to TRBD1. The CDR3 is 19 amino acids. The J segment lost 1 base and the V segment lost 10 bases, leaving 23 bases of the junction unmatched. Per germline, CDR1 MDHEN and CDR2 SYDVKM. The CDR3 DNA sequence: TGTGCCACTTCCCGTACAGCTGGGGGCTTGACAGGGGCCCAAGAGACCCAGTACTTC. The encoded protein is CATSRTAGGLTGAQETQYF.

The chain uses TRBV10-2 and TRBJ2-7; weak D call: TRBD2 (6 bases). The CDR3 is made up of 15 amino acids. V was trimmed by 4 bases and J by 0 bases, leaving 13 bases between them. Germline CDR1 WSHSY, CDR2 SAAADI. The CDR3 loop is CASSGASDLSYEQYF. The CDR3 DNA reads as TGCGCCAGCAGTGGGGCTAGCGACCTCTCCTACGAGCAGTACTTC.

The gene calls are TRBV6-1 and TRBJ1-5; D perhaps matches TRBD1 (5 bases). The CDR3 is 14 amino acids. Germline values: CDR1 MNHNS, CDR2 SASEGT. V lost 7 bases and J lost 0, with 10 bases in between. The CDR3 spells CASIGADSNQPQHF. CDR3 coding DNA: TGTGCCAGCATTGGGGCGGATAGCAATCAGCCCCAGCATTTT.

The chain combines TRBV4-3 with TRBJ2-7, with D tentatively TRBD1 (6 bases). From germline, CDR1 is LGHNA and CDR2 YSLEER. V lost 0 bases, J lost 11 bases, and 14 bases lay in between. The CDR3 has 13 residues. CDR3 amino acids: CASSQERGEGEYF. The CDR3 DNA is TGCGCCAGCAGCCAAGAACGGGGTGAGGGGGAGTACTTC.